The rows below give T cell receptor beta chains drawn from one sample of a study of regulatory T cells in long-lasting Graves disease. In TCRdb, the multiplex PCR reads were re-called with MiXCR into one record per CDR3 protein. The sample carries 400,000 to 500,000 distinct CDR3 sequences, approximately 14% recorded once. This sample was also put to use in a study of T cells in Graves' hyperthyroidism and ophthalmopathy.

The specimen comprised peripheral blood mononuclear cells (PBMCs), sampled at new diagnosis, from a patient treated with antithyroid drugs. The receptors originated from a woman between 45 and 65 years old with Graves disease. The CDR3 runs from the conserved cysteine through the conserved F or W. The order of the fields is V gene, CDR3 length, J gene, D gene, clone size, CDR3 protein, CDR3 DNA. The D gene is left open where the match is weak. Clone size, where shown, is once, few, many, or a class for clones that have expanded.

V: TRBV28; length: 14; J: TRBJ2-7; D: TRBD1; size: many; CDR3: CASSFPDRVYEQYF; DNA: TGTGCCAGCAGCTTCCCGGACAGGGTCTACGAGCAGTACTTC
V: TRBV27; length: 15; J: TRBJ2-1; D: TRBD2; size: many; CDR3: CASSTSGRGHNEQFF; DNA: TGTGCCAGCAGTACTAGCGGGAGGGGGCACAATGAGCAGTTCTTC
V: TRBV19; length: 17; J: TRBJ2-6; D: TRBD2; size: NA; CDR3: CASSISGRATGANVLTF; DNA: TGTGCCAGTAGTATTAGCGGGAGGGCCACTGGGGCCAACGTCCTGACTTTC
V: TRBV5-1; length: 16; J: TRBJ2-7; D: NA; size: NA; CDR3: CASSFSALDNSYEQYF; DNA: TGCGCCAGCAGCTTCAGCGCCTTGGATAACTCCTACGAGCAGTACTTC
V: TRBV30; length: 16; J: TRBJ2-3; D: TRBD2; size: few; CDR3: CAWSQGLAGGPDTQYF; DNA: TGTGCCTGGAGTCAGGGACTAGCGGGAGGGCCAGATACGCAGTATTTT
V: TRBV20-1; length: 17; J: TRBJ2-3; D: NA; size: NA; CDR3: CSAREIWAGQSTDTQYF; DNA: TGCAGTGCTAGAGAAATCTGGGCGGGACAAAGCACAGATACGCAGTATTTT
V: TRBV19; length: 15; J: TRBJ2-2; D: TRBD2; size: few; CDR3: CASSIGGRAIGELFF; DNA: TGTGCCAGTAGTATAGGCGGGAGGGCCATCGGGGAGCTGTTTTTT
V: TRBV5-8; length: 12; J: TRBJ1-3; D: NA; size: many; CDR3: CASSLDVGTIYF; DNA: TGTGCCAGCAGCTTGGATGTAGGCACCATATATTTT
V: TRBV2; length: 15; J: TRBJ2-1; D: TRBD1; size: many; CDR3: CASRFGQGSYNEQFF; DNA: TGTGCCAGCAGATTTGGACAGGGGTCCTACAATGAGCAGTTCTTC
V: TRBV27; length: 16; J: TRBJ2-3; D: TRBD2; size: few; CDR3: CASSLYSGAFTDTQYF; DNA: TGTGCCAGCAGTTTATATAGCGGGGCCTTCACAGATACGCAGTATTTT
V: TRBV28; length: 16; J: TRBJ1-2; D: NA; size: many; CDR3: CASSFPWGGANYGYTF; DNA: TGTGCCAGCAGTTTTCCCTGGGGGGGGGCTAACTATGGCTACACCTTC
V: TRBV13; length: 16; J: TRBJ2-3; D: TRBD2; size: many; CDR3: CASSFPSGREADTQYF; DNA: TGTGCCAGCAGCTTTCCTAGCGGGAGGGAGGCAGATACGCAGTATTTT
V: TRBV11-3; length: 14; J: TRBJ2-7; D: NA; size: NA; CDR3: CASSPPGDHYEQYF; DNA: TGTGCCAGCAGCCCCCCCGGGGACCACTACGAGCAGTACTTC
V: TRBV2; length: 12; J: TRBJ2-3; D: NA; size: many; CDR3: CASRGPGDTQYF; DNA: TGTGCCAGCAGGGGGCCCGGTGATACGCAGTATTTT
V: TRBV6-9; length: 17; J: TRBJ2-2; D: NA; size: many; CDR3: CASSYSRGTGNTGELFF; DNA: TGTGCCAGCAGTTACTCCCGCGGTACAGGGAACACCGGGGAGCTGTTTTTT
V: TRBV7-8; length: 15; J: TRBJ1-2; D: TRBD1; size: few; CDR3: CASSDRQGHSYGYTF; DNA: TGTGCCAGCAGCGACCGACAGGGACACTCCTATGGCTACACCTTC
V: TRBV5-1; length: 16; J: TRBJ1-2; D: NA; size: few; CDR3: CASSLADPAGDGRYTF; DNA: TGCGCCAGCAGCTTGGCAGATCCAGCCGGGGACGGCCGCTACACCTTC
V: TRBV27; length: 16; J: TRBJ2-1; D: NA; size: many; CDR3: CASSFAPSASYNEQFF; DNA: TGTGCCAGCAGTTTCGCACCTTCCGCCTCCTACAATGAGCAGTTCTTC
V: TRBV6-1; length: 15; J: TRBJ1-5; D: NA; size: few; CDR3: CASSGVQGGNQPQHF; DNA: TGTGCCAGCAGTGGAGTGCAGGGAGGGAATCAGCCCCAGCATTTT
V: TRBV6-1; length: 14; J: TRBJ2-1; D: NA; size: few; CDR3: CASSDNRLYNEQFF; DNA: TGTGCCAGCTCTGACAACCGACTCTACAATGAGCAGTTCTTC